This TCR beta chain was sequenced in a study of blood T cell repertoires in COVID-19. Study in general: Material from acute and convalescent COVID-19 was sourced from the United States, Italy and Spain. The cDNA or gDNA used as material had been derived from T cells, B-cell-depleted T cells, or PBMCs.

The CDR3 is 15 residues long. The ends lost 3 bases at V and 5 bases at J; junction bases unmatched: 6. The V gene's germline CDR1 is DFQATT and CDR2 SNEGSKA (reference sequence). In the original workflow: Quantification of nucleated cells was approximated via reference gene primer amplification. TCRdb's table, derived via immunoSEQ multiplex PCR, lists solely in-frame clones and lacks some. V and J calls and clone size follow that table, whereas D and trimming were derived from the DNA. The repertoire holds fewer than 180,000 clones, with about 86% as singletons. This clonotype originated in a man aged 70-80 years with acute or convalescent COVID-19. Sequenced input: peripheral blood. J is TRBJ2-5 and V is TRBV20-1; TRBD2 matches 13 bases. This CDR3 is CSASSGTSGTETQYF. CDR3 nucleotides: TGCAGTGCTAGTTCCGGGACTAGCGGGACGGAGACCCAGTACTTC.